This passage covers 13 T cell receptor beta chains from one sample sequenced in a study of PD-1 blockade in classical Hodgkin lymphoma. The sample's time point: cycle 4 day 1 (C4D1), after 6 weeks of nivolumab. Relapses following autologous stem cell transplantation were seen in all patients, with brentuximab vedotin exposure varying. Only in-frame clones appear in the TCRdb table, and some are missing; sequencing was by immunoSEQ multiplex PCR. Of tens of thousands of clones in the sample, more than 75% are singletons; the top ten hold around 25%. This specimen was peripheral blood mononuclear cells (PBMCs), taken before the fourth cycle of nivolumab. These receptors were obtained from a human donor with classical Hodgkin lymphoma.

The chain carries TRBV6-6 and TRBJ2-7, with 10 bases matching TRBD1. V was clipped by 4 bases and J by 4 bases; unmatched bases: 4. Germline V gene sequence: CDR1 MNHNY, CDR2 SVGAGI (reference sequence). This CDR3 is built from 14 residues. The CDR3 nucleotides are TGTGCCAGCAGTTTGGGGACAGGGGTATACGAGCAGTACTTC. Translation: CASSLGTGVYEQYF.

The chain joins TRBV19 to TRBJ2-1, with 14 bases matching TRBD2. The CDR3 is 17 residues long. V shed 4 bases, J shed 9 bases, and the junction held 11 bases outside the gene matches. Germline CDR1 reads LNHDA; CDR2 reads SQIVND (reference sequence). CDR3 amino acids: CASSRDGTSGSTGEQFF. The CDR3 DNA is TGTGCCAGTAGTAGAGACGGGACTAGCGGGAGTACTGGTGAGCAGTTCTTC.

J is TRBJ2-7 and V is TRBV12-2; TRBD1, the table's D call, lacks a check against the DNA. TRBV12-2 is deemed a pseudogene. This CDR3 spans 14 amino acids. The chain's CDR3 is CASRFQDIDYEQYF. For the CDR3, the DNA is TGTGCAAGTCGCTTCCAGGACATCGACTACGAGCAGTACTTC.

The genes are TRBV7-9 and TRBJ1-3; D is uncertain. CDR3 length: 15 amino acids. V was trimmed by 5 bases and J by 0 bases, leaving 11 bases between them. The germline CDR1 and CDR2 sequences are SEHNR and FQNEAQ (reference sequence). Here the CDR3 reads CASSARRNSGNTIYF. CDR3 coding DNA: TGTGCCAGCAGCGCTAGACGGAACTCTGGAAACACCATATATTTT.

This sequence joins TRBV2 and TRBJ1-1, with D possibly TRBD1 on 6 matching bases. V was shortened by 2 bases and J by 5 bases, with 15 bases between the two germline ends. The CDR3 extends over 15 amino acids. Germline CDR1 SNHLY, CDR2 FYNNEI. Written as DNA, the CDR3 is TGTGCCAGCAGTGAAATCAGGGGCCGCCGGACTGAAGCTTTCTTT. Translation: CASSEIRGRRTEAFF.

The rearrangement uses TRBV18 and TRBJ1-2; D gene uncertain. Trimming stripped 3 bases from V and 8 bases from J, with 10 bases between. Germline CDR1 reads KGHSH; CDR2 reads LQKENI. The CDR3 spans 12 residues. CDR3 loop: CASSPSTKGYTF. The CDR3 DNA reads as TGTGCCAGCTCACCCTCGACCAAGGGCTACACCTTC.

This clone was detected once. V is TRBV18 and J is TRBJ2-5; TRBD1 matches 10 bases. J lost 5 bases, V lost 2 bases, and 11 bases had no gene match. Germline values: CDR1 KGHSH, CDR2 LQKENI. This CDR3 region has 17 residues. CDR3 sequence: CASSPVSGTGVSETQYF. The CDR3 DNA sequence: TGTGCCAGCTCACCAGTCTCCGGGACAGGGGTTTCTGAGACCCAGTACTTC.

This rearrangement joins TRBV5-1 to TRBJ1-4; TRBD1 matches at 7 bases. With 0 bases clipped from V and 3 bases from J, the junction kept 2 bases outside the gene matches. The length of the CDR3 is 15 residues. Germline loops: CDR1 SGHRS, CDR2 YFSETQ. The CDR3 DNA is TGCGCCAGCAGCTTGGCGGGACAGTCTAATGAAAAACTGTTTTTT. Translating gives CASSLAGQSNEKLFF.

This chain connects TRBV6-6 to TRBJ1-2; 9 bases agree with TRBD1. CDR3 size: 14 residues. The trim removed 4 bases at V and 7 bases at J, leaving 7 bases unmatched. Germline assignment: CDR1 MNHNY and CDR2 SVGAGI (reference sequence). CDR3 protein: CASSSLTGGVGYTF. The CDR3 region has the DNA TGTGCCAGCAGTTCCCTGACAGGGGGTGTTGGCTACACCTTC.

The V gene is TRBV6-1, the J gene TRBJ2-1, with 9 bases lining up with TRBD2. The CDR3 contains 15 residues. The germline V gene has CDR1 MNHNS and CDR2 SASEGT. V shed 10 bases, J shed 4 bases, and the junction held 11 bases outside the gene matches. The CDR3 region has the DNA TGTGCCATCACCGCTAGCGGGACTGGATACAATGAGCAGTTCTTC. As protein: CAITASGTGYNEQFF.

The chain uses TRBV2 and TRBJ1-2; 10 bases fit TRBD1. In germline, CDR1 is SNHLY, CDR2 FYNNEI. CDR3 length: 15 residues. The V and J ends lost 4 bases and 4 bases, in that order; junction bases with no gene match: 6. The CDR3 loop reads CASSVLGQGGYGYTF. The CDR3, as DNA: TGTGCCAGCAGTGTCTTAGGACAGGGGGGCTATGGCTACACCTTC. The variable domain in full, completed from reference TRBV2 and TRBJ1-2, reads EPEVTQTPSHQVTQMGQEVILRCVPISNHLYFYWYRQILGQKVEFLVSFYNNEISEKSEIFDDQFSVERPDGSNFTLKIRSTKLEDSAMYFCASSVLGQGGYGYTFGSGTRLTVV.

The chain recombines TRBV25-1 with TRBJ1-4; weak D call: TRBD1 (6 bases). Germline lookup yields CDR1 MGHDK and CDR2 SYGVNS. The V gene lost 5 bases and the J gene lost 3 bases, with 13 bases spanning the gap. This CDR3 spans 15 amino acids. For the CDR3, the DNA is TGTGCCAGCAGTTACTTACAGGGTTCTAATGAAAAACTGTTTTTT. It is translated as CASSYLQGSNEKLFF.

The chain employs TRBV5-1 and TRBJ2-3; TRBD2 matches at 9 bases. The V gene's germline CDR1 is SGHRS and CDR2 YFSETQ. This CDR3 spans 17 amino acids. V lost 0 bases, J lost 3 bases, and 8 bases stayed unmatched. The CDR3 coding sequence is TGCGCCAGCAGCTTGGGGCGGGGGGGCTCAGGGACAGATACGCAGTATTTT. As protein: CASSLGRGGSGTDTQYF.